What follows are 9 T cell receptor beta chains derived from one specimen sequenced in a study of T-cell memory formation after mild COVID-19. TCRdb redid the calling of the 5' RACE reads with MiXCR, one entry per CDR3 protein. The data hold 350,000 to 450,000 distinct CDR3 sequences, with roughly an eighth observed a single time. The specimen sequenced was PBMCs or a T cell subset sorted from them (not recorded which). These receptors came from a young man who had mild COVID-19 (a few samples of this study predate the infection). Cell type and time point are not known.

This clonotype was counted ten times or more. The chain recombines TRBV15 with TRBJ1-4; D is uncertain. The germline V and J ends were trimmed by 0 bases and 5 bases, with 10 bases remaining between them. The length of the CDR3 is 15 residues. Germline V gene data show CDR1 as LNHNV and CDR2 as YYDKDF (reference sequence). CDR3 DNA sequence: TGTGCCACCAGCAGAGAGGGCGGACTGAATGAAAAACTGTTTTTT. Residues: CATSREGGLNEKLFF.

The J gene is TRBJ2-3, the V gene TRBV5-1, with TRBD2 identical over 8 bases. The CDR3 spans 14 residues. CDR1 and CDR2 (germline): SGHRS, YFSETQ. Losses at the gene ends were 7 bases for V and 6 bases for J; bases not matched to a gene: 10. CDR3 protein: CASGGLGGPDTQYF. The CDR3 nucleotides read TGCGCCAGCGGGGGACTAGGAGGTCCCGATACGCAGTATTTT.

This clonotype was counted between two and nine times. This chain uses TRBV7-2 with TRBJ1-1; 12 bases match TRBD1. The CDR3 covers 17 residues. V was pared by 2 bases and J by 3 bases, with 7 bases of the junction left unmatched. CDR1 is SGHTA and CDR2 is FQGNSA in the germline V gene. CDR3 region: CASSLYGTGGWDTEAFF. CDR3 DNA sequence: TGTGCCAGCAGCTTATATGGGACAGGGGGCTGGGACACTGAAGCTTTCTTT.

This clonotype appeared many times. V is TRBV2 and J is TRBJ2-1; D might be TRBD2 (6 bases). The germline CDR1 and CDR2 sequences are SNHLY and FYNNEI. The ends were cut back, 6 bases at V and 9 bases at J, with 24 bases in the middle. This CDR3 contains 16 residues. CDR3 loop: CASSGTWDWSGGEQFF. Written as DNA, the CDR3 is TGTGCCAGCAGCGGAACCTGGGACTGGTCTGGGGGTGAGCAGTTCTTC. The entire variable domain, with the rest obtained from reference TRBV2 and TRBJ2-1, is as follows: EPEVTQTPSHQVTQMGQEVILRCVPISNHLYFYWYRQILGQKVEFLVSFYNNEISEKSEIFDDQFSVERPDGSNFTLKIRSTKLEDSAMYFCASSGTWDWSGGEQFFGPGTRLTVL.

This clonotype was counted ten times or more. This rearrangement joins TRBV29-1 to TRBJ2-3; 13 bases match TRBD2. This CDR3 is 17 amino acids long. V shed 6 bases, J shed 0 bases, and the junction held 9 bases outside the gene matches. Germline assignment: CDR1 SQVTM and CDR2 ANQGSEA. The CDR3 here is CSVGGLAGFSSTDTQYF. The DNA of the CDR3 is TGCAGCGTGGGGGGACTAGCGGGGTTCTCTAGCACAGATACGCAGTATTTT.

This clonotype was seen more than once but under ten times. V is TRBV14 and J is TRBJ1-6, with D unclear. The CDR3 contains 17 residues. CDR1 and CDR2 from the germline V gene are SGHDN and FVKESK. V gave up 1 base and J gave up 5 bases, with 15 bases separating them. CDR3 in amino acids: CASSQVPPGRDNSPLHF. The CDR3, as DNA: TGTGCCAGCAGCCAAGTACCACCCGGACGAGATAATTCACCCCTCCACTTT. The complete variable domain, with remaining parts taken from reference TRBV14 and TRBJ1-6, reads EAGVTQFPSHSVIEKGQTVTLRCDPISGHDNLYWYRRVMGKEIKFLLHFVKESKQDESGMPNNRFLAERTGGTYSTLKVQPAELEDSGVYFCASSQVPPGRDNSPLHFGNGTRLTVT.

This clonotype was counted ten times or more. The junction and the germline gene differ at one end; a read error may be behind it. Here the CDR3 DNA reads TGTGCCACCAGCAGACCACCGGACACCCACAACTTCTTC. Its translation is CATSRPPDTHNFF. The chain joins TRBV15 to TRBJ1-2; D possibly corresponds to TRBD1 (5 bases). Germline assignment: CDR1 LNHNV and CDR2 YYDKDF (reference sequence). The CDR3 totals 13 residues. Drawing the rest from reference TRBV15 and TRBJ1-2, the complete variable domain is DAMVIQNPRYQVTQFGKPVTLSCSQTLNHNVMYWYQQKSSQAPKLLFHYYDKDFNNEADTPDNFQSRRPNTSFCFLDIRSPGLGDTAMYLCATSRPPDTHNFFGSGTRLTVV.

The sample holds a few counts of this clonotype. This sequence joins TRBV5-1 and TRBJ1-2; 11 bases agree with TRBD1. The V gene end was trimmed by 4 bases and the J gene end by 7 bases; junction bases not matched to a gene: 3. The germline V gene has CDR1 SGHRS and CDR2 YFSETQ. The CDR3 length is 13 residues. CDR3 in DNA: TGCGCCAGCAGCCCGGACAGGGGGCCTGGCTACACCTTC. Translating gives CASSPDRGPGYTF.

The CDR3 sequence is CSGRRVPATDTQYF. The DNA of the CDR3 is TGCAGCGGGAGGCGAGTTCCGGCCACAGATACGCAGTATTTT. The V call is TRBV29-1, the J call TRBJ2-3; weak D call: TRBD2 (5 bases). The V and J ends lost 7 bases and 2 bases respectively, with 16 bases between them. CDR1 SQVTM and CDR2 ANQGSEA come from the germline V gene. The CDR3 runs to 14 residues.